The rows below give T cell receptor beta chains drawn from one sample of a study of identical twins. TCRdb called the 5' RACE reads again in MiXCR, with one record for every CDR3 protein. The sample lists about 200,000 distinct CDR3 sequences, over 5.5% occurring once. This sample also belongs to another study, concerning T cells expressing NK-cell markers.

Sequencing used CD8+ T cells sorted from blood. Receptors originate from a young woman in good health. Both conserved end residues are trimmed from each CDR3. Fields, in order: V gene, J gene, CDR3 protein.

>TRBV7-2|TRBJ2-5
ASADRGYYQETQY
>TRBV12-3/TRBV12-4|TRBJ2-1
ASSSGGVFYEQF
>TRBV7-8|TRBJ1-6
ASSAQGKRNSPLH
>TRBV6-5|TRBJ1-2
ASSYGKSVGYT
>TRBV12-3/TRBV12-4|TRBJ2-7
ASTSSVQLPYEQY
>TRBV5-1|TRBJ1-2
ASSPRDRGSAGYGYT
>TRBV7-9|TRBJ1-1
ASSLVRDLNTEAF
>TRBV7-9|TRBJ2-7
ASSFQTRESYEQY
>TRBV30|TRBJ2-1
AWSTGGSSYNEQF
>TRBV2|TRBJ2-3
ASSRSLRGADTQY
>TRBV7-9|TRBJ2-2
ASSPQPGELF
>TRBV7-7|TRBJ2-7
ASSLGSGSSYEQY
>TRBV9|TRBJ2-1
ASSGDRAYNEQF
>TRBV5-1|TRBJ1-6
ASSPDRVGNSPLH
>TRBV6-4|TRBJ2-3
ASSLSLAGGTTDTQY
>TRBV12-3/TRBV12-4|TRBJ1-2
ASSYIRAGYGYT
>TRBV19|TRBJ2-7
ASSIGTKYEQY
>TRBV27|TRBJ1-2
ASSFLGEEGYT
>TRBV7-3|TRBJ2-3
ASSLIGQVGDTQY
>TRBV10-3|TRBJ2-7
AISLRPYEQY
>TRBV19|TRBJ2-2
ASSRTGYTGELF
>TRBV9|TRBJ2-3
ASSPPTGSADTQY
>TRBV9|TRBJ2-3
ASSSLQLADTQY
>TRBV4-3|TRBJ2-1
ASSQTPGNEQF
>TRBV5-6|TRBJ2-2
ASGPGGSGELF
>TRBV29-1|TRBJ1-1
SVVGNLPEAF
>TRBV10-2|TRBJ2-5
ASSDPAGVGETQY
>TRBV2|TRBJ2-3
ASSPKKTKRTDTQY
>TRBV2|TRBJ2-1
ASSEGGRGQF
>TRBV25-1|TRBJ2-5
ASSEPGTAQETQY
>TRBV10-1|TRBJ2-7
ASSEESSGEGYEQY
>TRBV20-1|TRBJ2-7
SARAFDVTYEQY
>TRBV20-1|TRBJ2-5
SARDRDRVETQY
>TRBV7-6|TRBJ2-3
ASSPVLAGVRRLGTDTQY
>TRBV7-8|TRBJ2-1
ASSPGTGAVDEQF
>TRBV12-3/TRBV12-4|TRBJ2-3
ASTRTSTDTQY
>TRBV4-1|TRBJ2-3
ASSQGERHTDTQY
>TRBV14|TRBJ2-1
ASGLGEQF
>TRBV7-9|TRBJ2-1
ASSSPGTDYNEQF
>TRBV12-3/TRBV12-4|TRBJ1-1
ASSPGQPEAF
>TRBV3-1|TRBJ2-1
ASSQDNPRSYNEQF
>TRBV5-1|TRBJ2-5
ASSGEAGGMETQY
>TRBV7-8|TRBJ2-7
ASSHTGESSYEQY
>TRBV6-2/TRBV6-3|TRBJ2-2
ASTRGTGELF
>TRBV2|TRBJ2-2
ASMSPTSKVTGELF
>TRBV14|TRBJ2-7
ASSPRLGEQY
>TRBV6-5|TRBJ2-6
ASSYGLGGSGANVLT
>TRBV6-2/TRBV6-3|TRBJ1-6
ASSSHRADLH
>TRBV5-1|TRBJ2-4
ASSHTGEIGNIQY
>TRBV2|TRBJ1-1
ASSESLGRAVTEAF
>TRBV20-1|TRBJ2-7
SARALLTRDQED
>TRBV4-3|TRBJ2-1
ASSQESGGRAYYEQF
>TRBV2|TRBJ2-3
ASSRTGGSTDTQY
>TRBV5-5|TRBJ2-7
ASSLWDSYEQY
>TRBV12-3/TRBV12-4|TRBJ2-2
ASWDRANTGELF
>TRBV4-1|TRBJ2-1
ASSQNARNEQF
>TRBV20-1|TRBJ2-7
SAGGGTLGNEQY